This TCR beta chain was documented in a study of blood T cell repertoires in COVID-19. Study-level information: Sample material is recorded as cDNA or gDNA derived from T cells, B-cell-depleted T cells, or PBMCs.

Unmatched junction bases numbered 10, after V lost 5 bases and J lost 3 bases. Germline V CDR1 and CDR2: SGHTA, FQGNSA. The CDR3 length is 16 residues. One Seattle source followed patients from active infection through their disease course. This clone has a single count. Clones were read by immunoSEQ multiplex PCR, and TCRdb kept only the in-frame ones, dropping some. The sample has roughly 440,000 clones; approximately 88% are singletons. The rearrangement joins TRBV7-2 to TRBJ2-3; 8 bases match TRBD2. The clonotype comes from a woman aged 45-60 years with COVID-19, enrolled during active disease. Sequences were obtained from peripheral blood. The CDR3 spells CASSPRVAGLTDTQYF. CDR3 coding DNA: TGTGCCAGCAGCCCGAGGGTAGCGGGGCTAACAGATACGCAGTATTTT. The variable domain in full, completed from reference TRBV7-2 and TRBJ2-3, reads GAGVSQSPSNKVTEKGKDVELRCDPISGHTALYWYRQSLGQGLEFLIYFQGNSAPDKSGLPSDRFSAERTGGSVSTLTIQRTQQEDSAVYLCASSPRVAGLTDTQYFGPGTRLTVL.